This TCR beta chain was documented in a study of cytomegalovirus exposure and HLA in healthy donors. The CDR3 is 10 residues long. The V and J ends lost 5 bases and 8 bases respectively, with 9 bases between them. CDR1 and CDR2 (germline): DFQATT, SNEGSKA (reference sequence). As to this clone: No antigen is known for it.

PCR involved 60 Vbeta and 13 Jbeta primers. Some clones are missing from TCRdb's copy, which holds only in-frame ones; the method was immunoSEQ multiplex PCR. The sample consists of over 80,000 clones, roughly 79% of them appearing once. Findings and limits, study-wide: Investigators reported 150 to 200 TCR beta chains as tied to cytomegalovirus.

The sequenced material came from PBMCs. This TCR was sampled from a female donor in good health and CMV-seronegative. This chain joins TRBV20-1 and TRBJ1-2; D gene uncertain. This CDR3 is CSAYREGYTF. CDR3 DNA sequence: TGCAGTGCTTATCGTGAGGGCTACACCTTC.